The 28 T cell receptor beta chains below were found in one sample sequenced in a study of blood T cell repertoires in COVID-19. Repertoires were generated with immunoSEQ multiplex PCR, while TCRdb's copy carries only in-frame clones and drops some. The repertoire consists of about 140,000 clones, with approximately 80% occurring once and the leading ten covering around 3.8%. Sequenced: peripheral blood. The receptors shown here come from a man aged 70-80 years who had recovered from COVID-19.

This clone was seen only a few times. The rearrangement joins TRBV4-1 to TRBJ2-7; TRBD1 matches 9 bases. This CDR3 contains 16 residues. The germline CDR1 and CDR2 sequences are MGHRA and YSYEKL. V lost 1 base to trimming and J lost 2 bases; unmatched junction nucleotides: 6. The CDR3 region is CASSQGGTGSTYEQYF. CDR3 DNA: TGCGCCAGCAGCCAAGGGGGGACAGGGAGTACCTACGAGCAGTACTTC.

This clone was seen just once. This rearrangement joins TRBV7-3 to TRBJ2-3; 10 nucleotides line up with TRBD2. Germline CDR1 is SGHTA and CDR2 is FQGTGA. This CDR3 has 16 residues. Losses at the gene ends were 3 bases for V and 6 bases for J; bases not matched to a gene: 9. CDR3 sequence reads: CASSLASGRTGDTQYF. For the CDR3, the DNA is TGTGCCAGCAGCTTGGCTAGCGGGAGAACTGGGGATACGCAGTATTTT. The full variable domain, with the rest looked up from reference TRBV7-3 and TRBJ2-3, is GAGVSQTPSNKVTEKGKYVELRCDPISGHTALYWYRQSLGQGPEFLIYFQGTGAADDSGLPNDRFFAVRPEGSVSTLKIQRTERGDSAVYLCASSLASGRTGDTQYFGPGTRLTVL.

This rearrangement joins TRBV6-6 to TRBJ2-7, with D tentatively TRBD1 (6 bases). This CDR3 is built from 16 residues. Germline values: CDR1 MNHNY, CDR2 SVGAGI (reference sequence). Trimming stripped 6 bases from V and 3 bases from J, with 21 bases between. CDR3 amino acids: CASRRTGRRPNYEQYF. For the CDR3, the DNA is TGTGCCAGCAGAAGAACAGGGCGTCGTCCGAACTACGAGCAGTACTTC.

CDR3 sequence reads: CAIGTAYEQYF. The CDR3 region has the DNA TGTGCCATCGGGACAGCTTACGAGCAGTACTTC. V gene TRBV10-3 combines with J gene TRBJ2-7; 7 bases fit TRBD1. The V and J ends lost 8 bases and 4 bases, in that order; junction bases with no gene match: 2. The CDR3 has 11 amino acids. Looked up from germline, CDR1 is ENHRY and CDR2 is SYGVKD.

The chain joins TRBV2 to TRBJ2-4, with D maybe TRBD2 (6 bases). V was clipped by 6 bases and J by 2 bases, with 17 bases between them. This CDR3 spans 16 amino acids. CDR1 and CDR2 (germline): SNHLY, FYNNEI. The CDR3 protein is CASRGSGYGTKNIQYF. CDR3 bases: TGTGCCAGCAGGGGTAGCGGTTATGGAACCAAAAACATTCAGTACTTC.

CDR3 sequence reads: CASSVGSNSPLHF. DNA for the CDR3: TGTGCCAGCAGCGTAGGGAGCAATTCACCCCTCCACTTT. This chain joins TRBV9 and TRBJ1-6, with D hard to call. Germline V gene sequence: CDR1 SGDLS, CDR2 YYNGEE. Trimming pared 0 bases from V and 7 bases from J, leaving 5 bases between. The CDR3 runs 13 residues.

CDR3 region: CASSPRQVFYGYTF. CDR3 coding DNA: TGTGCCAGCAGTCCTCGACAGGTCTTCTATGGCTACACCTTC. V usage is TRBV27 and J usage is TRBJ1-2; D perhaps matches TRBD1 (6 bases). Trimming removed 5 bases at V and 4 bases at J, with 14 bases between. CDR3 size: 14 residues. CDR1 and CDR2 (germline): MNHEY, SMNVEV (reference sequence).

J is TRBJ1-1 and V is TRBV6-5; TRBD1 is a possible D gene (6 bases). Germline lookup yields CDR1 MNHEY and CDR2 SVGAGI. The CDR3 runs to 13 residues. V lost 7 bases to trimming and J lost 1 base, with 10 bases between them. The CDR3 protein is CASNTRGNTEAFF. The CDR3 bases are TGTGCCAGCAATACCAGGGGGAACACTGAAGCTTTCTTT.

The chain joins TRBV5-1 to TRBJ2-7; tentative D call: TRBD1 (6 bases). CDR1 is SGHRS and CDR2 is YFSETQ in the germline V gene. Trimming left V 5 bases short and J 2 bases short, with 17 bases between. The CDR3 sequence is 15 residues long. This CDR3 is CASSRNREGTYEQYF. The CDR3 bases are TGCGCCAGCAGTAGGAACAGGGAAGGGACCTACGAGCAGTACTTC.

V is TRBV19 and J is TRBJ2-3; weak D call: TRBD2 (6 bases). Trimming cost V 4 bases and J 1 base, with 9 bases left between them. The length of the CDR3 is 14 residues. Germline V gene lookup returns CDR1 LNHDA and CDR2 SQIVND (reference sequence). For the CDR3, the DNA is TGTGCCAGTAGTACCGGGAGTGGCACAGATACGCAGTATTTT. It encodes CASSTGSGTDTQYF. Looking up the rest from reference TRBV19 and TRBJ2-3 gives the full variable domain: DGGITQSPKYLFRKEGQNVTLSCEQNLNHDAMYWYRQDPGQGLRLIYYSQIVNDFQKGDIAEGYSVSREKKESFPLTVTSAQKNPTAFYLCASSTGSGTDTQYFGPGTRLTVL.

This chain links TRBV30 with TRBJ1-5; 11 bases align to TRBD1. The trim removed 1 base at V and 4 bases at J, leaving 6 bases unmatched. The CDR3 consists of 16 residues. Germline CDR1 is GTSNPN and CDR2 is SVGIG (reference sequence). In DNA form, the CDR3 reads TGTGCCTGGAGTGCTGGGACAGGGGGTTTGAATCAGCCCCAGCATTTT. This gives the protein CAWSAGTGGLNQPQHF.

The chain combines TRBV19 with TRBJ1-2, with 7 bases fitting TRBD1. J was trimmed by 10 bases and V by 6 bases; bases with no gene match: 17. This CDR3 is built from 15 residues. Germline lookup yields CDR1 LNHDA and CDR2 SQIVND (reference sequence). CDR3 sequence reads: CASRGWDSVNTDYTF. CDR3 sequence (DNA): TGTGCCAGTAGGGGGTGGGACAGCGTCAATACGGACTACACCTTC.

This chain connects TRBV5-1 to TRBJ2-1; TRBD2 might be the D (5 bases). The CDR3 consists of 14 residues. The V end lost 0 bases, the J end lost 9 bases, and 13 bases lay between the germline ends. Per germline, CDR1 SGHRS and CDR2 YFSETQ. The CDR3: CASSLDLGSSEQFF. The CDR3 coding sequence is TGCGCCAGCAGCTTGGATCTGGGGAGCAGTGAGCAGTTCTTC. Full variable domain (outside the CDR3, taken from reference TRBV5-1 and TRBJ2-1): KAGVTQTPRYLIKTRGQQVTLSCSPISGHRSVSWYQQTPGQGLQFLFEYFSETQRNKGNFPGRFSGRQFSNSRSEMNVSTLELGDSALYLCASSLDLGSSEQFFGPGTRLTVL.

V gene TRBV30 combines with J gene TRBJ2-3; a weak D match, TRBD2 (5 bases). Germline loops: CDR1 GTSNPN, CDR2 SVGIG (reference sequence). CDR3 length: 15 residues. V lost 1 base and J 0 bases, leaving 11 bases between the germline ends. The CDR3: CAWSEGASSTDTQYF. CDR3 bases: TGTGCCTGGAGTGAGGGAGCCTCTAGCACAGATACGCAGTATTTT.

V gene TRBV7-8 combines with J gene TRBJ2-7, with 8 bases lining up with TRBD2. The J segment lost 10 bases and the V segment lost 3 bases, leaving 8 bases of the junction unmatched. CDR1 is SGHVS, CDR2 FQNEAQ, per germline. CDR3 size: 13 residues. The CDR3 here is CASSFPPGTRQYF. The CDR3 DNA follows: TGTGCCAGCAGCTTCCCTCCCGGGACTAGACAGTACTTC. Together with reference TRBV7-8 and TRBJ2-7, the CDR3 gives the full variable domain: GAGVSQSPRYKVAKRGQDVALRCDPISGHVSLFWYQQALGQGPEFLTYFQNEAQLDKSGLPSDRFFAERPEGSVSTLKIQRTQQEDSAVYLCASSFPPGTRQYFGPGTRLTVT.

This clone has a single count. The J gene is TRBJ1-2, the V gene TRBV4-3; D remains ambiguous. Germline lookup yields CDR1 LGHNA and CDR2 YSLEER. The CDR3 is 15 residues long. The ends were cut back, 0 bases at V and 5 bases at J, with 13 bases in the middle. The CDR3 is CASSQDSEGWYGYTF. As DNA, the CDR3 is TGCGCCAGCAGCCAAGATAGCGAAGGGTGGTATGGCTACACCTTC.

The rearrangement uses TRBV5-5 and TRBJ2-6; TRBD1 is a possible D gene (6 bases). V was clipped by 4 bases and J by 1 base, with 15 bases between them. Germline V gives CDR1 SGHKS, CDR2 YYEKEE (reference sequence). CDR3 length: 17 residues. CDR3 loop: CASSTGTKGSGANVLTF. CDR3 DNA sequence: TGTGCCAGCAGCACCGGGACAAAAGGTTCTGGGGCCAACGTCCTGACTTTC.

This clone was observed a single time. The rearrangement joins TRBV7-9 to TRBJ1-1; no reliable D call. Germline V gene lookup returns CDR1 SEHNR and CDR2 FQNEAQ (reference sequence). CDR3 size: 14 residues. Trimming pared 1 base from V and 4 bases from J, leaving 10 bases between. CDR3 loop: CASSLGVGSTEAFF. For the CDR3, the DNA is TGTGCCAGCAGCTTAGGCGTAGGGAGCACTGAAGCTTTCTTT.

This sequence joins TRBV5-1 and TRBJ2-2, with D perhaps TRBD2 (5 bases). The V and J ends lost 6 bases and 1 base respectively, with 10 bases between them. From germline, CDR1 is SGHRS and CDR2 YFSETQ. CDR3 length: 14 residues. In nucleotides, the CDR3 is TGCGCCAGCAAGGAACTAGGGAACACCGGGGAGCTGTTTTTT. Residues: CASKELGNTGELFF.

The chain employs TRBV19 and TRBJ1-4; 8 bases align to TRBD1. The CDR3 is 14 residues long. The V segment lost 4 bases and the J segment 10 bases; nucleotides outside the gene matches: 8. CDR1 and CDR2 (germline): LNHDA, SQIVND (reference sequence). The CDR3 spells CASSSTTTGGKLFF. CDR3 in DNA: TGTGCCAGTAGTAGCACAACTACAGGGGGAAAACTGTTTTTT.

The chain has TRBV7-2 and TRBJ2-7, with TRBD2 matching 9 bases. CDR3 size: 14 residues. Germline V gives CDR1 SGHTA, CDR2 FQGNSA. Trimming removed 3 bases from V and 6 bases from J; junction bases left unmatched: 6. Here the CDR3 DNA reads TGTGCCAGCAGCTTGAGATGGACTAGCGCCGAGCAGTACTTC. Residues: CASSLRWTSAEQYF.

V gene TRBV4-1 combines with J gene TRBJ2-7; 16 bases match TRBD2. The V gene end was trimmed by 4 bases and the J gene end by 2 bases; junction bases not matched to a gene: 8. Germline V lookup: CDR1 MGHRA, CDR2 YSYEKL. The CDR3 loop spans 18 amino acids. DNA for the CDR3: TGCGCCAGCAGCCCCGGGACTAGCGGGAGGGCCTTTACCTACGAGCAGTACTTC. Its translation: CASSPGTSGRAFTYEQYF.

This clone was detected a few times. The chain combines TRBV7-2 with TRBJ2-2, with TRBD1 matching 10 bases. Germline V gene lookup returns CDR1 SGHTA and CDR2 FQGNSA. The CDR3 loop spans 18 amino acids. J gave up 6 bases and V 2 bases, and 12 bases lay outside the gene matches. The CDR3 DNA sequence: TGTGCCAGCAGCTTACTTCGTGAGACAGGGGGCATATCCGGGGAGCTGTTTTTT. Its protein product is CASSLLRETGGISGELFF. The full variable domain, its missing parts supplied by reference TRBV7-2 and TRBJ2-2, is GAGVSQSPSNKVTEKGKDVELRCDPISGHTALYWYRQSLGQGLEFLIYFQGNSAPDKSGLPSDRFSAERTGGSVSTLTIQRTQQEDSAVYLCASSLLRETGGISGELFFGEGSRLTVL.

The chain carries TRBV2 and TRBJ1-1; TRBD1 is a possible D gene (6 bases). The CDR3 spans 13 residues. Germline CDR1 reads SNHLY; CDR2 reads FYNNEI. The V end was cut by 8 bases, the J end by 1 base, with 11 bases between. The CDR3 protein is CASETGKNTEAFF. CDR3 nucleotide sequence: TGTGCCAGCGAAACAGGGAAGAACACTGAAGCTTTCTTT.

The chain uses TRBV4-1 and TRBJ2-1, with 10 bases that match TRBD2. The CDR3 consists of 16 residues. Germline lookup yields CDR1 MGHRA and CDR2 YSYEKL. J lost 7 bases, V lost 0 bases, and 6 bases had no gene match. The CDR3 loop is CASSQESGRATNEQFF. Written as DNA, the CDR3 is TGCGCCAGCAGCCAAGAAAGCGGGAGGGCCACAAATGAGCAGTTCTTC.

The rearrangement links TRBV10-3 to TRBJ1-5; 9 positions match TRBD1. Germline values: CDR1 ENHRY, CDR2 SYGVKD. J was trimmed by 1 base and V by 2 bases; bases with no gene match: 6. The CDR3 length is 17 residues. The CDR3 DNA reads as TGTGCCATCAGTGAGCCGGGACAGGGAATGAGCAATCAGCCCCAGCATTTT. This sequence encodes CAISEPGQGMSNQPQHF.

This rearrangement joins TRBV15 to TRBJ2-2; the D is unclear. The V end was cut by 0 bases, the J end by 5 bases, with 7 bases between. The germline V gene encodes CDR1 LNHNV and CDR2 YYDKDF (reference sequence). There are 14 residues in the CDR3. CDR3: CATSRDQATGELFF. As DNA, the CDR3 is TGTGCCACCAGCAGAGATCAAGCAACCGGGGAGCTGTTTTTT.

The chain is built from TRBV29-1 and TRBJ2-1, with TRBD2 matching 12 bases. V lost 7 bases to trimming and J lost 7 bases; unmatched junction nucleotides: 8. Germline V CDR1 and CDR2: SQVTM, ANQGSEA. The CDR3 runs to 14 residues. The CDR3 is CSAQASGRANEQFF. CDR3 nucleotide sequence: TGCAGCGCCCAGGCTAGCGGGAGGGCAAATGAGCAGTTCTTC.